The clone carrying this TCR beta chain was seen ten or more times. Antigen unknown. This specimen comes from a study of breast tumors, draining lymph nodes, adjacent tissues. General study points: Tumor and nontumor repertoires were significantly more similar in luminal-like than in basal-like breast cancer. Tumors had less TCR diversity than lymph nodes, more than nontumor tissue. That most tumor T cells come from lymph nodes remained unproven.

TCRdb re-called the multiplex PCR reads with MiXCR, one entry per CDR3 protein. The sample holds about 100,000 distinct CDR3 sequences, 21% seen once. Breast cancer patients provided tissue from their axillary draining lymph nodes. V gave up 5 bases and J gave up 8 bases, with 10 bases separating them. The CDR3 totals 13 residues. The V gene's germline CDR1 is SEHNR and CDR2 FQNEAQ (reference sequence). The TCR comes from a female donor with breast cancer. Some clones in this sample may be carry-over from other donors' samples. V gene TRBV7-9 combines with J gene TRBJ1-6; tentatively, D is TRBD1 (6 bases). Source material: axillary lymph node tissue. The CDR3 DNA reads as TGTGCCAGCAGCCGGGGGCAGGATTCACCCCTCCACTTT. It yields the protein CASSRGQDSPLHF. Based on the CDR3 plus reference TRBV7-9 and TRBJ1-6, the full variable domain is DTGVSQNPRHKITKRGQNVTFRCDPISEHNRLYWYRQTLGQGPEFLTYFQNEAQLEKSRLLSDRFSAERPKGSFSTLEIQRTEQGDSAMYLCASSRGQDSPLHFGNGTRLTVT.